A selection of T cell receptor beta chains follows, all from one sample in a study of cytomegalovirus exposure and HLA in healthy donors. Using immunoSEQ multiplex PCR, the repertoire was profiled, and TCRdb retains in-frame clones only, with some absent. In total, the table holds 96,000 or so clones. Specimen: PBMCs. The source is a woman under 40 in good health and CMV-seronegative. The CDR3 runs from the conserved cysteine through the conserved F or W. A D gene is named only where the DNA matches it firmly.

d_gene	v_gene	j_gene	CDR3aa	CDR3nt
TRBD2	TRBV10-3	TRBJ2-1	CAISGSSGMDEQFF	TGTGCCATCAGTGGGTCTAGCGGGATGGATGAGCAGTTCTTC
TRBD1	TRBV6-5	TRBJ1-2	CASSDRVPYGYTF	TGTGCCAGCAGCGACAGGGTTCCCTATGGCTACACCTTC
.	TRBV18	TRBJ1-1	CASSSSRVNTEAFF	TGTGCCAGCTCATCCTCCAGGGTGAACACTGAAGCTTTCTTT
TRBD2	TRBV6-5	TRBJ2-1	CASSMLAASYNEQFF	TGTGCCAGCAGCATGCTAGCGGCCTCCTACAATGAGCAGTTCTTC
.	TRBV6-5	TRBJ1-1	CASRTGNTEAFF	TGTGCCAGCAGAACAGGGAACACTGAAGCTTTCTTT
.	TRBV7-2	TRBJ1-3	CASSLVRNTIYF	TGTGCCAGCAGCTTGGTGCGGAACACCATATATTTT
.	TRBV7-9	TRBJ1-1	CASSARGDSTEAFF	TGTGCCAGCAGCGCCCGGGGAGATAGCACTGAAGCTTTCTTT
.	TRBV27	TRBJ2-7	CASGQRGRAGYEQYF	TGTGCCAGCGGTCAGAGGGGGAGGGCGGGATACGAGCAATACTTC
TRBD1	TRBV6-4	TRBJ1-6	CASSDAPQGAGSPLHF	TGTGCCAGCAGTGACGCGCCACAGGGGGCTGGCTCACCCCTCCACTTT
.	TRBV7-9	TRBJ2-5	CASSFEQLQYF	TGTGCCAGCAGCTTTGAACAGCTTCAGTACTTC
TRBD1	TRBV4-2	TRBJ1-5	CASSQEPGQGHNQPQHF	TGTGCCAGCAGCCAGGAGCCGGGACAGGGGCACAATCAGCCCCAGCATTTT
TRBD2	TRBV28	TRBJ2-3	CASSLGAGSTDTQYF	TGTGCCAGCAGTTTGGGAGCGGGAAGCACAGATACGCAGTATTTT
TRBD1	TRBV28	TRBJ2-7	CASSLGFGDRTFYEQYF	TGTGCCAGCAGTTTGGGATTTGGGGACAGGACGTTCTACGAGCAGTACTTC
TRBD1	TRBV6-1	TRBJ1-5	CASSELMGGQGNQPQHF	TGTGCCAGCAGTGAATTAATGGGTGGACAGGGGAATCAGCCCCAGCATTTT
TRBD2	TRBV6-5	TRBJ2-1	CASSYGLAVEQFF	TGTGCCAGCAGTTACGGGCTAGCGGTTGAGCAGTTCTTC
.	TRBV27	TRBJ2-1	CASSLSGYEQFF	TGTGCCAGCAGTTTATCGGGCTATGAGCAGTTCTTC
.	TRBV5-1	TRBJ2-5	CASSLGLERFQETQYF	TGCGCCAGCAGCTTGGGACTTGAGAGATTCCAAGAGACCCAGTACTTC
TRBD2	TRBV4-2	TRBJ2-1	CASSQGSGSIGEQFF	TGTGCCAGCAGCCAAGGGAGCGGGAGCATTGGTGAGCAGTTCTTC
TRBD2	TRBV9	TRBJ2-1	CASSVATSGRLSEQFF	TGTGCCAGCAGCGTAGCAACTAGCGGGAGACTTAGTGAGCAGTTCTTC
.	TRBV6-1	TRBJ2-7	CASSLNRAYEQYF	TGTGCCAGCAGTTTGAACAGAGCCTACGAGCAGTACTTC
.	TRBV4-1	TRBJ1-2	CASSQKTEDGYTF	TGCGCCAGCAGCCAAAAAACTGAGGATGGCTACACCTTC
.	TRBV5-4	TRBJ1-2	CASSIGTTYSYGYTF	TGTGCCAGCAGCATCGGGACAACTTACTCCTATGGCTACACCTTC
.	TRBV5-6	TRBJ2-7	CASSSQGRGEQYF	TGTGCCAGCAGCTCGCAGGGACGGGGGGAGCAGTACTTC
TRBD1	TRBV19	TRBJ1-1	CASSIPGGNTEAFF	TGTGCCAGTAGTATTCCAGGGGGGAACACTGAAGCTTTCTTT
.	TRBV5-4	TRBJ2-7	CATMAWTESYEQYF	TGTGCCACCATGGCATGGACAGAATCCTACGAGCAGTACTTC
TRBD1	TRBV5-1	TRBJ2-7	CASSLPGQGRDTKYYEQYF	TGCGCCAGCAGCTTGCCCGGACAGGGACGAGATACCAAGTACTACGAGCAGTACTTC
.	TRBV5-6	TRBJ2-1	CASSLGSRNEQFF	TGTGCCAGCAGCTTGGGGTCCCGGAATGAGCAGTTCTTC
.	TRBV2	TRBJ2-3	CASSENRGTDTQYF	TGTGCCAGCAGTGAGAACAGGGGCACAGATACGCAGTATTTT
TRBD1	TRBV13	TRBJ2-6	CASSLTGAGANVLTF	TGTGCCAGCAGCCTTACAGGGGCTGGGGCCAACGTCCTGACTTTC
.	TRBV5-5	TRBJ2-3	CASSLDGGYGVDTQYF	TGTGCCAGCAGCTTGGACGGTGGATACGGGGTGGATACGCAGTATTTT
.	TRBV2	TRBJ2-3	CATRRELDTQYF	TGTGCCACCAGGAGGGAATTAGATACGCAGTATTTT
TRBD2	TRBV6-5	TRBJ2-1	CASSYFGLDNEQFF	TGTGCCAGCAGTTACTTCGGACTAGACAATGAGCAGTTCTTC
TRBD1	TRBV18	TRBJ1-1	CASSQGAPQNTEAFF	TGTGCCAGCTCACAGGGGGCCCCCCAGAATACTGAAGCTTTCTTT
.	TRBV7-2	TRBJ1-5	CASSARALGNQPQHF	TGTGCCAGCAGCGCCAGGGCTTTGGGCAATCAGCCCCAGCATTTT
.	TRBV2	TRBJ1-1	CASRRTANTEAFF	TGTGCCAGCAGAAGGACAGCAAACACTGAAGCTTTCTTT
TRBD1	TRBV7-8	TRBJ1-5	CASSLGGGGQPQHF	TGTGCCAGCAGCTTAGGAGGGGGCGGACAGCCCCAGCATTTT